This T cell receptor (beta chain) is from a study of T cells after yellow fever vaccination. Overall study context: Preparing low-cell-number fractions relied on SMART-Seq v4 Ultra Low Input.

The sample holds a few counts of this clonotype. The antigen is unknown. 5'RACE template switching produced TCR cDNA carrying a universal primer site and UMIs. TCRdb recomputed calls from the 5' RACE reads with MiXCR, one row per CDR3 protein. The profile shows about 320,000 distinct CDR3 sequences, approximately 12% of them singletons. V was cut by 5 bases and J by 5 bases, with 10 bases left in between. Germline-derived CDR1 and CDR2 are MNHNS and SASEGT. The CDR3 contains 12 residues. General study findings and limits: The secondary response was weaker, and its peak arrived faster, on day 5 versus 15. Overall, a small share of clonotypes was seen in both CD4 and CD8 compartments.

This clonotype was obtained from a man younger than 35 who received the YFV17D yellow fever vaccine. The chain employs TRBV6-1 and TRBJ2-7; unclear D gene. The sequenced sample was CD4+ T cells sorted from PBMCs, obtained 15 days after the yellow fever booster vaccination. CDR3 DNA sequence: TGTGCCAGCAGTAACTGGGCCAACGAGCAGTACTTC. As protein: CASSNWANEQYF.